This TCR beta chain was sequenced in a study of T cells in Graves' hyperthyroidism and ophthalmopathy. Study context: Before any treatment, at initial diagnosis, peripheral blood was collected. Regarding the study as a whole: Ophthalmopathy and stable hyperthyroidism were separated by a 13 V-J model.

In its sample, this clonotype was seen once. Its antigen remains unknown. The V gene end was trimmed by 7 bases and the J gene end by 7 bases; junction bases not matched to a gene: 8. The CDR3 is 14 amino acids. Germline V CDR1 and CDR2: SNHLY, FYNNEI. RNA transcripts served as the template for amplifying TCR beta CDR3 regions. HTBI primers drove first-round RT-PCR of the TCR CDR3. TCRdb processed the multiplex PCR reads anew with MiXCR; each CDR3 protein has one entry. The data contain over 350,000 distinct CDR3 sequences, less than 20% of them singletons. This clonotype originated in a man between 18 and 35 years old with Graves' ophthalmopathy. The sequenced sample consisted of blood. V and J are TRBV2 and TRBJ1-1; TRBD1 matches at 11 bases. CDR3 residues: CASILKDRGLEAFF. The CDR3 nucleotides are TGTGCCAGCATCTTAAAGGACAGGGGGCTTGAAGCTTTCTTT. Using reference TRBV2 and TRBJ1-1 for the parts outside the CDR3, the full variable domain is EPEVTQTPSHQVTQMGQEVILRCVPISNHLYFYWYRQILGQKVEFLVSFYNNEISEKSEIFDDQFSVERPDGSNFTLKIRSTKLEDSAMYFCASILKDRGLEAFFGQGTRLTVV.